This T cell receptor beta chain stems from a study of lymphopenia after photon versus proton radiotherapy. Profiling relied on immunoSEQ multiplex PCR, and the TCRdb table lists in-frame clones only, not all of them. Of roughly 58,000 clones detected, roughly 87% appear once; the ten largest clones hold 13%. This CDR3 region has 16 residues. Losses at the gene ends were 1 base for V and 2 bases for J; bases not matched to a gene: 4. Germline CDR1 and CDR2: LNHDA and SQIVND (reference sequence). This clonotype originated in a man of 80 years or more with esophageal cancer. The chain joins TRBV19 to TRBJ2-2; TRBD2 aligns across 7 bases. The sequences come from peripheral blood, collected from a patient treated with proton-based radiotherapy. The CDR3 region has the DNA TGTGCCAGTAGTATAGGCCCGGGGGGTAACACCGGGGAGCTGTTTTTT. This gives the protein CASSIGPGGNTGELFF.